The subject of this entry is one TCR beta chain. This entry belongs to a study of blood T cell repertoires in COVID-19. The CDR3 is 16 amino acids. Per germline, CDR1 SNHLY and CDR2 FYNNEI. V was clipped by 6 bases and J by 4 bases; unmatched bases: 8. Clones were sequenced by immunoSEQ multiplex PCR, and TCRdb holds only the in-frame ones, with some missing. This table has 80,000 to 100,000 clones, 75% to 90% appearing once. This chain joins TRBV2 and TRBJ2-1; 11 bases match TRBD2. This clonotype was obtained from a woman older than 75 with active or convalescent COVID-19. The specimen sequenced was peripheral blood. CDR3 sequence: CASRARLAGSYNEQFF. DNA for the CDR3: TGTGCCAGCAGGGCCCGACTAGCGGGGAGTTACAATGAGCAGTTCTTC.